Shown below are 10 T cell receptor beta chains from a single sample sequenced in a study of cytomegalovirus exposure and HLA in healthy donors. PCR employed 60 Vbeta and 13 Jbeta primers. Clones were sequenced by immunoSEQ multiplex PCR, and TCRdb holds only the in-frame ones, with some missing. The sample contains approximately 150,000 clones, roughly four fifths of which appear only once. Sequencing was carried out using PBMCs. The receptor set was obtained from a woman in her thirties or forties in good health and CMV-seronegative.

Comments on this clone: Distinct nucleotide sequences in the sample also encode this CDR3. The chain employs TRBV28 and TRBJ1-2; D is unclear. The CDR3 is 14 residues long. Trimming stripped 1 base from V and 1 base from J, with 7 bases between. The germline CDR1 and CDR2 sequences are MDHEN and SYDVKM. The CDR3 sequence: CASSLSGGNYGYTF. CDR3 nucleotide sequence: TGTGCCAGCAGTTTATCGGGAGGTAACTATGGCTACACCTTC.

The chain recombines TRBV19 with TRBJ2-5; a weak D match, TRBD2 (6 bases). V was trimmed by 6 bases and J by 6 bases, leaving 11 bases between them. The CDR3 length is 12 residues. Looked up from germline, CDR1 is LNHDA and CDR2 is SQIVND (reference sequence). The CDR3 sequence is CASSQEGKTQYF. CDR3 bases: TGTGCCAGTAGCCAGGAGGGCAAGACCCAGTACTTC.

V gene TRBV5-1 combines with J gene TRBJ2-3, with D perhaps TRBD1 (6 bases). The V gene's germline CDR1 is SGHRS and CDR2 YFSETQ. V lost 2 bases and J 3 bases, leaving 10 bases between the germline ends. There are 14 residues in the CDR3. The CDR3 nucleotides read TGCGCCAGCAGCTTTCGACAGGAGACAGATACGCAGTATTTT. Residues: CASSFRQETDTQYF.

The chain couples TRBV9 to TRBJ2-1, with 7 bases aligning to TRBD2. V gave up 0 bases and J gave up 1 base; unmatched junction bases: 4. The CDR3 covers 16 residues. The germline V gene has CDR1 SGDLS and CDR2 YYNGEE. Here the CDR3 DNA reads TGTGCCAGCAGCGTAGCAAGCGGGATTTCCTACAATGAGCAGTTCTTC. This sequence encodes CASSVASGISYNEQFF. Based on the CDR3 plus reference TRBV9 and TRBJ2-1, the full variable domain is DSGVTQTPKHLITATGQRVTLRCSPRSGDLSVYWYQQSLDQGLQFLIQYYNGEERAKGNILERFSAQQFPDLHSELNLSSLELGDSALYFCASSVASGISYNEQFFGPGTRLTVL.

The rearrangement uses TRBV2 and TRBJ1-5; TRBD1 aligns across 11 bases. Germline loops: CDR1 SNHLY, CDR2 FYNNEI. V was pared by 2 bases and J by 10 bases, with 13 bases of the junction left unmatched. The CDR3 totals 17 residues. CDR3 amino acids: CASSESVGQGANKPQHF. CDR3 in DNA: TGTGCCAGCAGTGAAAGTGTAGGACAGGGGGCAAACAAACCCCAGCATTTT. Full variable domain (rest looked up from reference TRBV2 and TRBJ1-5): EPEVTQTPSHQVTQMGQEVILRCVPISNHLYFYWYRQILGQKVEFLVSFYNNEISEKSEIFDDQFSVERPDGSNFTLKIRSTKLEDSAMYFCASSESVGQGANKPQHFGDGTRLSIL.

This clone occurred a few times. The chain is built from TRBV6-5 and TRBJ2-5; weak D call: TRBD2 (5 bases). The CDR3 has 14 residues. V dropped 6 bases and J dropped 5 bases, with 16 bases sitting between them. Germline V CDR1 and CDR2: MNHEY, SVGAGI. CDR3 amino acids: CASRGSTGGETQYF. In DNA form, the CDR3 reads TGTGCCAGCAGGGGGAGTACTGGCGGGGAGACCCAGTACTTC.

The chain is built from TRBV2 and TRBJ2-1; 7 bases are shared with TRBD2. Per the germline V gene, CDR1 is SNHLY and CDR2 is FYNNEI. The trim removed 11 bases at V and 7 bases at J, leaving 11 bases unmatched. The CDR3 length is 13 residues. The CDR3 DNA follows: TGTGCCTCAAGGAGGGAGGGCCGGAATGAGCAGTTCTTC. Translating it yields CASRREGRNEQFF.

This clone was observed a handful of times. CDR3 sequence (DNA): TGCGCCAGCAGCCAAATCGGGGAAAAACTGTTTTTT. Protein sequence: CASSQIGEKLFF. The chain links TRBV4-1 to TRBJ1-4; D remains ambiguous. Germline V CDR1 and CDR2: MGHRA, YSYEKL. Trimming stripped 2 bases from V and 8 bases from J, with 6 bases between. The CDR3 loop spans 12 amino acids.

V is TRBV9 and J is TRBJ2-1; 14 bases fit TRBD2. Germline loops: CDR1 SGDLS, CDR2 YYNGEE. CDR3 length: 16 residues. Trimming removed 0 bases from V and 6 bases from J; junction bases left unmatched: 2. The CDR3 spells CASSVAGLAGANEQFF. The CDR3 DNA sequence: TGTGCCAGCAGCGTAGCGGGACTAGCGGGAGCCAATGAGCAGTTCTTC.

This clone has only one observation. The chain recombines TRBV4-1 with TRBJ1-5; possible D gene TRBD1, 5 bases. Germline CDR1 MGHRA, CDR2 YSYEKL. The CDR3 loop spans 17 amino acids. The ends were cut back, 0 bases at V and 2 bases at J, with 14 bases in the middle. In nucleotides, the CDR3 is TGCGCCAGCAGCCAAGAAGGCTTGGGGGGTGGCAATCAGCCCCAGCATTTT. This codes for CASSQEGLGGGNQPQHF.